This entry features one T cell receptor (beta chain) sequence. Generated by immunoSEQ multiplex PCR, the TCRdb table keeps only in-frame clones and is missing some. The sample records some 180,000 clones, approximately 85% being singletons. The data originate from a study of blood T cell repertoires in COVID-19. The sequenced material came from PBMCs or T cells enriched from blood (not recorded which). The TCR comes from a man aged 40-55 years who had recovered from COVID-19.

CDR3 protein: CASRSPGLAGLNEQFF. CDR3 coding DNA: TGTGCCAGCAGATCCCCCGGACTAGCGGGCCTCAATGAGCAGTTCTTC. The chain joins TRBV7-9 to TRBJ2-1, with TRBD2 matching 11 bases. The CDR3 sequence is 16 residues long. Germline V gene lookup returns CDR1 SEHNR and CDR2 FQNEAQ (reference sequence). Trimming cost V 6 bases and J 6 bases; bases outside gene matches: 10.